The 10 T cell receptor gamma chains below all came from one sample that was sequenced in a study of human gamma delta and Vdelta1 T cells. TCRdb re-processed the PCR reads using CATT. The sample shows approximately 210 gamma-chain clones, around 20% of them seen only once. Sequenced input: Vdelta1 gamma-delta T cells from blood. The receptors come from a human donor in good health.

Note on this clone: At one end the junction does not follow the germline gene, possibly because of a read error. V is TRGV2 and J is TRGJ1 or TRGJ2. The CDR3 length is 13 residues. In germline, CDR1 is EGSNGY, CDR2 YDSYNSKV. CDR3 amino acids: CATWYGRGWKKLF. Written as DNA, the CDR3 is TGTGCCACCTGGTACGGTCGGGGTTGGAAGAAACTCTTT.

By its share, this clone is large. A far bigger clonotype differs at one base, so this is likely a read error. Other DNA sequences of this sample code for an identical CDR3. V usage is TRGV9 and J usage is TRGJP. CDR1 and CDR2 (germline): GITISATS, ISYDGTV (reference sequence). This CDR3 spans 16 amino acids. CDR3 sequence reads: CALWEVRELGKKIKVF. The CDR3 nucleotides read TGTGCCTTGTGGGAGGTGCGGGAGTTGGGCAAAAAAATCAAGGTCTTT.

By sample fraction, this clone is large (0.1 to 1%). The V gene is TRGV5, the J gene TRGJ1 or TRGJ2. The V segment lost 0 bases and the J segment 7 bases; nucleotides outside the gene matches: 9. CDR1 and CDR2 (germline): VINAFY, YDVSNSKD. The CDR3 is made up of 14 amino acids. The CDR3 sequence: CATWDRPGGYKKLF. Here the CDR3 DNA reads TGTGCCACCTGGGACAGGCCCGGCGGATATAAGAAACTCTTT.

The J gene is TRGJ1 or TRGJ2, the V gene TRGV8. The CDR3 consists of 13 residues. V shed 1 base and J 3 bases; nucleotides not matched to a gene: 3. Germline assignment: CDR1 VENAVY and CDR2 YDSYNSRV. CDR3 sequence: CATWDSSYYKKLF. The CDR3 bases are TGTGCCACCTGGGATAGTTCTTATTATAAGAAACTCTTT.

A remark on this clone: Just one base apart from a much larger clone, this may be a read error. This sequence joins TRGV9 and TRGJ1 or TRGJ2. Germline CDR1 and CDR2: GITISATS and ISYDGTV (reference sequence). The CDR3 has 12 amino acids. V gave up 2 bases and J gave up 7 bases; unmatched junction bases: 5. The CDR3 reads CALWEAQYKKLF. In DNA form, the CDR3 reads TGTGCCTTGTGGGAGGCGCAATATAAGAAACTCTTT.

Worth noting for this clone: TCRdb's entry gives the protein of a much larger clone, which mismatches this DNA's translation at residue 7, likely from a read error; the protein reported here is translated from the DNA. V and J are TRGV9 and TRGJ1 or TRGJ2. The V gene's germline CDR1 is GITISATS and CDR2 ISYDGTV (reference sequence). V lost 3 bases to trimming and J lost 5 bases; unmatched junction nucleotides: 16. The CDR3 runs 16 residues. This CDR3 reads CALWEPGRLIHYKKLF. As DNA, the CDR3 is TGTGCCTTGTGGGAGCCCGGCCGCCTGATCCATTATAAGAAACTCTTT.

By proportion, this clone is large. A far more abundant clone sits one base away, making this likely a read error. The sample holds other DNA sequences that translate to the same CDR3. The chain recombines TRGV9 with TRGJ1 or TRGJ2. The CDR3 is 11 amino acids. CDR1 and CDR2 (germline): GITISATS, ISYDGTV (reference sequence). The CDR3 sequence is CALWEVGKKLF. In DNA, the CDR3 is TGTGCCTTGTGGGAGGTTGGCAAGAAACTATTT.

Only a few counts were recorded for this clone. The J gene has no call, while the V gene is TRGV9. Germline loops: CDR1 GITISATS, CDR2 ISYDGTV (reference sequence). This CDR3 is 11 amino acids long. CDR3 DNA sequence: TGTGCCGGGTGGGATGTTGGCAAGAAAATATTT. As protein: CAGWDVGKKIF.

The sample holds a few counts of this clone. This DNA's translation differs at residue 7 from TCRdb's protein, which comes from a much larger clone; a read error is likely, and the protein shown is translated from the DNA. The rearrangement links TRGV9 to TRGJ1 or TRGJ2. The CDR3 has 14 amino acids. Germline-derived CDR1 and CDR2 are GITISATS and ISYDGTV (reference sequence). V was pared by 3 bases and J by 3 bases, with 8 bases of the junction left unmatched. The CDR3 DNA reads as TGTGCCTTGTGGGAGACTCCGGTTTATTATAAGAAACTCTTT. Protein: CALWETPVYYKKLF.

The sample holds a few counts of this clone. The TCRdb protein, from a much larger clone, departs from this DNA's translation at residue 8, likely by read error; the protein shown derives from the DNA. This chain connects TRGV9 to TRGJ1 or TRGJ2. In germline, CDR1 is GITISATS, CDR2 ISYDGTV (reference sequence). The junction had 16 bases not matched to a gene; V was cut back by 3 bases and J by 5 bases. The CDR3 spans 16 residues. CDR3 in amino acids: CALWEPDLLIHYKKLF. The CDR3, as DNA: TGTGCCTTGTGGGAGCCCGACCTCCTGATCCATTATAAGAAACTCTTT.